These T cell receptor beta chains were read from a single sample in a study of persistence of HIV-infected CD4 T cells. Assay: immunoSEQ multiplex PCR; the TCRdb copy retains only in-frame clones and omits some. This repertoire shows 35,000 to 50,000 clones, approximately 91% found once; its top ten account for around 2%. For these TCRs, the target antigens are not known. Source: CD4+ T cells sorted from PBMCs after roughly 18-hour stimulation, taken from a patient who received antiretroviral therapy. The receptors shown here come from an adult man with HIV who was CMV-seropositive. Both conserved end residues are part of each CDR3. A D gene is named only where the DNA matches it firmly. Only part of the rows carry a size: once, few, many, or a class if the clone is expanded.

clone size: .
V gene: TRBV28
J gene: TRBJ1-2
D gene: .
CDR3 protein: CASSFGGQMGRFYGYTF
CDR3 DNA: TGTGCCAGCAGTTTTGGGGGACAAATGGGGCGCTTCTATGGCTACACCTTC

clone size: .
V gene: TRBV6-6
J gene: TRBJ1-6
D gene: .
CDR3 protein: CASSRGRDNSPLHF
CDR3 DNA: TGTGCCAGCAGTAGGGGACGAGATAATTCACCCCTCCACTTT

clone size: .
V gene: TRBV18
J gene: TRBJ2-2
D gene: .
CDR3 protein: CASSHSWAITGELFF
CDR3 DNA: TGTGCCAGCTCACATTCCTGGGCCATCACCGGGGAGCTGTTTTTT

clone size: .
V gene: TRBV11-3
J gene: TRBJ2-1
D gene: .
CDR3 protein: CASSLDTGVNEQFF
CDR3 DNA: TGTGCCAGCAGCTTAGATACGGGGGTCAATGAGCAGTTCTTC

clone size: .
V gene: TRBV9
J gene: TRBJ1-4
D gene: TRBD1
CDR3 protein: CASSVATGGYEKLFF
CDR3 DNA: TGTGCCAGCAGCGTAGCGACAGGGGGCTATGAAAAACTGTTTTTT

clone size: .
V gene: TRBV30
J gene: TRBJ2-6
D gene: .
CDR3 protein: CAWSKAGANVLTF
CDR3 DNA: TGTGCCTGGAGTAAGGCTGGGGCCAACGTCCTGACTTTC

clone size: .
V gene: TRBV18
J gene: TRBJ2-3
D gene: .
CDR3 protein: CASSPADLTDTQYF
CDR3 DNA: TGTGCCAGCTCACCCGCAGACCTCACAGATACGCAGTATTTT

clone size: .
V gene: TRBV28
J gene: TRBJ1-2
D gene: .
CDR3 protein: CASSLDGPRGYTF
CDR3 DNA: TGTGCCAGCAGTTTAGACGGTCCGAGGGGCTACACCTTC

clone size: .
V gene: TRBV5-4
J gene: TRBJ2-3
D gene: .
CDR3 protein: CASSFFVDGSTDTQYF
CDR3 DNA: TGTGCCAGCAGCTTCTTTGTAGACGGTAGCACAGATACGCAGTATTTT

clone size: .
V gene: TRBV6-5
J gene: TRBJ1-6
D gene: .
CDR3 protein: CASRVRDNSPLHF
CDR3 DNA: TGTGCCAGCAGGGTACGAGATAATTCACCCCTCCACTTT

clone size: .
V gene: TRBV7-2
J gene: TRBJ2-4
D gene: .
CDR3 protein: CASSLEAKNIQYF
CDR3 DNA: TGTGCCAGCAGCTTAGAGGCCAAAAACATTCAGTACTTC

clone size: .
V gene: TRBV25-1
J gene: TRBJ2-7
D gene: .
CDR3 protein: CASSGLSGGGQYF
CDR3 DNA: TGTGCCAGCAGTGGCCTCTCTGGAGGGGGGCAGTACTTC

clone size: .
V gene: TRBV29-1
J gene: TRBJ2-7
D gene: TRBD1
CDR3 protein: CSVGRQGNHEQYF
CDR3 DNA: TGCAGCGTTGGTAGACAGGGTAACCACGAGCAGTACTTC

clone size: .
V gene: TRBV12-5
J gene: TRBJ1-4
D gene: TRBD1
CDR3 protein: CASGLSGGDEKLFF
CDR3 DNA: TGTGCTAGTGGTTTGTCAGGGGGCGATGAAAAACTGTTTTTT

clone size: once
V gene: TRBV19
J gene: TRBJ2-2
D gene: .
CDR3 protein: CAAFGNTGELFF
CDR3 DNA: TGTGCCGCCTTCGGAAACACCGGGGAGCTGTTTTTT

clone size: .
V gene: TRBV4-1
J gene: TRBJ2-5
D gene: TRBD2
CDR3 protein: CASSQDRSGGARETQYF
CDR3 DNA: TGCGCCAGCAGCCAAGATCGCAGCGGGGGGGCGCGGGAGACCCAGTACTTC

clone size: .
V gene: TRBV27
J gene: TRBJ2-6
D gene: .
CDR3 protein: CASTGRSGANVLTF
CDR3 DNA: TGTGCCAGCACCGGGCGCTCTGGGGCCAACGTCCTGACTTTC

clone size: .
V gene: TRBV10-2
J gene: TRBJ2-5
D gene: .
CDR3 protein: CASKDYQETQYF
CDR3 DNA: TGCGCCAGCAAAGACTACCAAGAGACCCAGTACTTC

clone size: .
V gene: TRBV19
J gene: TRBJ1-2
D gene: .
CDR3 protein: CASSIAYGYTF
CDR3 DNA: TGTGCCAGTAGTATAGCCTATGGCTACACCTTC

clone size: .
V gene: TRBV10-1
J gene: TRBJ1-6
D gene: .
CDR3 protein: CASNGQFNSPLHF
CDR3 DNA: TGCGCCAGCAACGGACAGTTCAATTCACCCCTCCACTTT

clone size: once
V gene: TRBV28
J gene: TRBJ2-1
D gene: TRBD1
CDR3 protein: CASSFLGTGVTNEQFF
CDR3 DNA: TGTGCCAGCAGTTTTCTCGGGACAGGGGTTACCAATGAGCAGTTCTTC

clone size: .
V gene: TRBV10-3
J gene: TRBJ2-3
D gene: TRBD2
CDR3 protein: CAIKDSRLAGGHTDTQYF
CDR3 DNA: TGTGCCATCAAGGACTCCAGACTAGCGGGGGGCCACACAGATACGCAGTATTTT

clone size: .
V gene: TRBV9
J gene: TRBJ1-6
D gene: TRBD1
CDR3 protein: CASTVGTDHNSPLHF
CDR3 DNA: TGTGCCAGCACCGTTGGGACAGATCATAATTCACCCCTCCACTTT

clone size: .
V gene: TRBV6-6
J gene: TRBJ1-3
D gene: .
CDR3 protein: CATSKDGSSGNTIYF
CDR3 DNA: TGTGCCACCTCGAAGGACGGAAGCTCTGGAAACACCATATATTTT

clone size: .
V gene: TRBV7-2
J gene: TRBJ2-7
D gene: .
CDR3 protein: CASSTGTTYEQYF
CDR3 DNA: TGTGCCAGCAGTACCGGGACAACCTACGAGCAGTACTTC

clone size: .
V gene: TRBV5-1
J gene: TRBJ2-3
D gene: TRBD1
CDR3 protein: CASSPENDRDSTDTQYF
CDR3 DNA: TGCGCCAGCAGCCCGGAGAATGACAGGGACAGCACAGATACGCAGTATTTT